The clone carrying this TCR beta chain occurred many times. Its antigen is unknown. The source of the sample is a study of Graves' ophthalmopathy and Graves' hyperthyroidism. Investigators amplified TCR beta CDR3 regions from RNA transcripts. RT-PCR in the first round used HTBI primers; a second-round multiplex PCR followed. From the multiplex PCR reads, TCRdb called clonotypes with MiXCR, one entry per CDR3 protein. This repertoire shows roughly 700,000 distinct CDR3 sequences, roughly two fifths found once; its top ten account for about 40%. Findings and limits, study-wide: Appearing in blood as well were most expanded thyroid clonotypes above 0.001 frequency.

The V gene end was trimmed by 0 bases and the J gene end by 4 bases; junction bases not matched to a gene: 7. The CDR3 spans 16 residues. Germline V lookup: CDR1 SGHRS, CDR2 YFSETQ. The chain is built from TRBV5-1 and TRBJ2-5, with TRBD1 identical over 9 bases. Specimen: peripheral blood. The clonotype originates from an adult man with Graves' ophthalmopathy. The CDR3 DNA is TGCGCCAGCAGCTTGGCATCGACAGGGGGAGGAGAGACCCAGTACTTC. Amino acids: CASSLASTGGGETQYF.